This TCR beta chain derives from a study of T cells in tuberculosis. Looking at the study overall: T cells were selected with CD1B tetramers loaded with glucose monomycolate. Study-level findings and limits: The TCR-beta difference was not significant; alpha differences partly reflected length. GMM-specific TCRs were nearer to active tuberculosis alpha repertoires, suggesting expansion.

Time point indicated: new active TB diagnosis, blood taken before or within 7 days of starting treatment. Unsorted cryopreserved PBMC were sequenced, averaging roughly 99,000 T cells per clinical donor. Comment on this clone: The antigen is undetermined.

TCRdb's copy holds only in-frame clones and misses some; the assay was immunoSEQ multiplex PCR. The sample contains about 33,000 clones, 90% to 95% of which appear only once. In germline, CDR1 is MNHEY, CDR2 SMNVEV (reference sequence). The CDR3 is 15 amino acids. Trimming left V 5 bases short and J 0 bases short, with 14 bases between. Specimen: PBMCs, collected at tuberculosis diagnosis. V is TRBV27 and J is TRBJ2-7; possible D gene TRBD2, 7 bases. The TCR comes from an adult with tuberculosis. Some clones in this sample may be carry-over from other donors' samples. CDR3 DNA: TGTGCCAGCAGTGGCTCGGGGGGCGGCTCCTACGAGCAGTACTTC. Encoded protein: CASSGSGGGSYEQYF.